Given below is one T cell receptor (beta chain) in context. One Seattle source followed patients from active infection through their disease course. This specimen comes from a study of blood T cell repertoires in COVID-19. Across the study: T cells, B-cell-depleted T cells, or PBMCs provided the cDNA or gDNA that served as material.

As handled by the study authors: The authors estimated nucleated cell counts from reference gene primer amplification. Sequencing was performed with immunoSEQ multiplex PCR; in TCRdb, only in-frame clones are kept and a portion is missing. The DNA gave D and trimming, while V, J and clone size come from that table. The profile covers around 300,000 clones, with 75% to 90% appearing a single time and approximately 14% taken by the ten largest. Trimming removed 2 bases from V and 6 bases from J, with 21 bases in between. The CDR3 contains 17 residues. Germline assignment: CDR1 SGHTA and CDR2 FQGNSA. Sequenced: peripheral blood. The receptor's source is a woman aged 70-85 years with COVID-19, enrolled during active disease. The chain employs TRBV7-2 and TRBJ2-3; D possibly corresponds to TRBD2 (7 bases). CDR3 in amino acids: CASSLFRRGPLSDTQYF. CDR3 in DNA: TGTGCCAGCAGCTTATTCAGGCGGGGGCCTTTATCGGATACGCAGTATTTT.